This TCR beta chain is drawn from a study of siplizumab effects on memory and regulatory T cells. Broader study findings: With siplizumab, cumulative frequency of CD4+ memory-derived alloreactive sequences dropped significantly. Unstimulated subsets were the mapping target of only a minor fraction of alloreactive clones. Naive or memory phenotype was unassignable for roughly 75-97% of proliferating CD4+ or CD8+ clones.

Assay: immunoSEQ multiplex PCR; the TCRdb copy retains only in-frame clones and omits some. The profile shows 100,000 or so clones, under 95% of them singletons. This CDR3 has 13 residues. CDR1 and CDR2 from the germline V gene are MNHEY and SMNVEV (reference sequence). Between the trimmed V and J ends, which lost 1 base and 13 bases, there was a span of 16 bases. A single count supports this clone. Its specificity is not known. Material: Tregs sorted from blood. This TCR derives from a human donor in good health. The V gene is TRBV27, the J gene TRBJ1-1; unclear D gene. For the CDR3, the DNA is TGTGCCAGCAGTTTATTGGGTGAGGTTAGGGTTTTCTTT. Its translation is CASSLLGEVRVFF.